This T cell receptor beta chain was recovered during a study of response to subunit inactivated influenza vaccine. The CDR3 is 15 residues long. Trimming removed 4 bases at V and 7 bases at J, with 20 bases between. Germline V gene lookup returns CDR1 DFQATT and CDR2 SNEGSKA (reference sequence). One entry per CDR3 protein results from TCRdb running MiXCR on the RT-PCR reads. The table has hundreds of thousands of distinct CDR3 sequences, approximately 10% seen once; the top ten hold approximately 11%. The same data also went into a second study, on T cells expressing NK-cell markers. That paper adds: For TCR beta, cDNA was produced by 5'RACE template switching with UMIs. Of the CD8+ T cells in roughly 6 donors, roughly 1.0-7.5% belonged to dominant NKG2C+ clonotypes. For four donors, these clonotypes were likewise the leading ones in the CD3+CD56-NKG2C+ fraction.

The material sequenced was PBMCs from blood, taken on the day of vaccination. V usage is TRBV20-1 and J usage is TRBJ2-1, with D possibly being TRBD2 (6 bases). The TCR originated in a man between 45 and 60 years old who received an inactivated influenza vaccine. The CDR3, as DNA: TGCAGTGCTAACTCCGGGACTTCCCCCTGGAATGAGCAGTTCTTC. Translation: CSANSGTSPWNEQFF.